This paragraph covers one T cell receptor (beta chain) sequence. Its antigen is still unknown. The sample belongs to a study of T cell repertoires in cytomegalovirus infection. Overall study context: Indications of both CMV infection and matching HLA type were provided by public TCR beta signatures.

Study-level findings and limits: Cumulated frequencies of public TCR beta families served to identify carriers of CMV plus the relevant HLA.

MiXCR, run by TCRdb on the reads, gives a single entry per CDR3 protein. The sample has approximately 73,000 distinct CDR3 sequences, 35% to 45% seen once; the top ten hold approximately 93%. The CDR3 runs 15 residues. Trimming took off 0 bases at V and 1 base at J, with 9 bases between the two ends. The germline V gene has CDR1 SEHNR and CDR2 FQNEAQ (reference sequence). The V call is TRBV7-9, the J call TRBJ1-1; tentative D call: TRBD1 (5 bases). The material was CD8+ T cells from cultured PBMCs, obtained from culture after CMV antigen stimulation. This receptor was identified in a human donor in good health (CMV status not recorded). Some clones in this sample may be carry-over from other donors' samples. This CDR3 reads CASSLAGTSNTEAFF. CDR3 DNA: TGTGCCAGCAGCTTAGCCGGGACCTCGAACACTGAAGCTTTCTTT. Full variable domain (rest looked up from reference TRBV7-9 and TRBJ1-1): DTGVSQNPRHKITKRGQNVTFRCDPISEHNRLYWYRQTLGQGPEFLTYFQNEAQLEKSRLLSDRFSAERPKGSFSTLEIQRTEQGDSAMYLCASSLAGTSNTEAFFGQGTRLTVV.